This T cell receptor (beta chain) was recovered during a study of shared clonotypes between healthy human individuals. Sequencing was performed with immunoSEQ multiplex PCR; in TCRdb, only in-frame clones are kept and a portion is missing. The sample gives 1,400,000 or so clones, 98% to 99% of which show up once; under 0.45% is in the top ten. J gave up 1 base and V 0 bases, and 2 bases lay outside the gene matches. CDR1 and CDR2 (germline): SGHRS, YFSETQ. The CDR3 consists of 16 residues. Note on this clone: The sample has other DNA sequences that encode this CDR3 too.

This TCR was sampled from a man aged 25 to 40 in good health. The sample taken for sequencing was naive CD4+ T cells sorted from blood. Stated subset: CD45RA+ positively selected. The chain links TRBV5-1 to TRBJ2-5, with 11 positions matching TRBD2. The CDR3 loop is CASSLVGTSGQETQYF. Here the CDR3 DNA reads TGCGCCAGCAGCTTGGTAGGGACTAGCGGCCAAGAGACCCAGTACTTC.